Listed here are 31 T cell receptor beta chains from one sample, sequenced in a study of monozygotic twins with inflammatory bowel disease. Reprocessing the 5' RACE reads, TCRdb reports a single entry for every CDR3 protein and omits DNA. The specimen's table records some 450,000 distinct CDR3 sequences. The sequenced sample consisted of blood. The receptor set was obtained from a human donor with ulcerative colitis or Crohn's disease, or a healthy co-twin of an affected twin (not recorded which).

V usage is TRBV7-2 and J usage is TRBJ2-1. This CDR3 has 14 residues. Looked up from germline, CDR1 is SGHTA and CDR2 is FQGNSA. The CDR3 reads CASSFSGLYNEQFF.

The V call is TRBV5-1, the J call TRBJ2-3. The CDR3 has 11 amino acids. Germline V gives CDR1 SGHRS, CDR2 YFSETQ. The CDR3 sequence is CASSLDYTQYF.

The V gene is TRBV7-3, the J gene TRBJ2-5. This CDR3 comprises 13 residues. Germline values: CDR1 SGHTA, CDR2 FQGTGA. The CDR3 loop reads CASSLSQSETQYF.

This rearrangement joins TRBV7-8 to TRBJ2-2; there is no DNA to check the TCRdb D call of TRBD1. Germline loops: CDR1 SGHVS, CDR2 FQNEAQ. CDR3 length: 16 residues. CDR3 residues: CASSFGGLLTTGELFF.

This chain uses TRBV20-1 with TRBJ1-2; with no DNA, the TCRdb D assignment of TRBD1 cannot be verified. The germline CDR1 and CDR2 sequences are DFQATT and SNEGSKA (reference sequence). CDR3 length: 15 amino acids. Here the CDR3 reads CSARDYTGADYGYTF.

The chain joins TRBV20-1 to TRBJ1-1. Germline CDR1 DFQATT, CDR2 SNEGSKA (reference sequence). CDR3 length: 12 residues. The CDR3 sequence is CSVLVQNTEAFF.

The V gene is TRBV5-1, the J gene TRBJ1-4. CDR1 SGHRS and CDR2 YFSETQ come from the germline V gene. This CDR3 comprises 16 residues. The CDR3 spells CASSFNAGATNEKLFF.

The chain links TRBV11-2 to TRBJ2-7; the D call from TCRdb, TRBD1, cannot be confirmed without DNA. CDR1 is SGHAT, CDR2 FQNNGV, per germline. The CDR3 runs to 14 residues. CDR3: CASSYSSRGYEQYF.

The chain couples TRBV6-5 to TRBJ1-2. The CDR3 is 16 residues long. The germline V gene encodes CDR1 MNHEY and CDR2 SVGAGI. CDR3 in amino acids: CASSSTGPSANYGYTF.

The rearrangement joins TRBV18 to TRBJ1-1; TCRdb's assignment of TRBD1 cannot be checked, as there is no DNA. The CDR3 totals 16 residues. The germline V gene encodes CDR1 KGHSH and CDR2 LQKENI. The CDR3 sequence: CASSSNNRGRNTEAFF.

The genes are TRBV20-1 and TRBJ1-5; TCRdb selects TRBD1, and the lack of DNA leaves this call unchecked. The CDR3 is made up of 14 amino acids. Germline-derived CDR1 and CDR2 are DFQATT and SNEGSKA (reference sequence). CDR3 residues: CSASPDSSNQPQHF.

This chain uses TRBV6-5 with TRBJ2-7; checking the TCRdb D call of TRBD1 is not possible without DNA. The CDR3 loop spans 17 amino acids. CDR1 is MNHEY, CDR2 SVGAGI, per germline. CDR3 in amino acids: CASSYSVAGQGAYEQYF.

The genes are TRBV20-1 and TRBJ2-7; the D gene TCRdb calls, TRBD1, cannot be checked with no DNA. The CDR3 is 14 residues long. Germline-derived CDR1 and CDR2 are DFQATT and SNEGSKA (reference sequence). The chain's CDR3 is CSARGTGYFDEQYF.

CDR3: CASSQQAGGSTGELFF. This chain connects TRBV11-3 to TRBJ2-2; no DNA is available, so the TRBD2 call from TCRdb remains unchecked. The CDR3 totals 16 residues. The germline CDR1 and CDR2 sequences are SGHNT and YENEEA. Full variable domain (rest looked up from reference TRBV11-3 and TRBJ2-2): EAGVVQSPRYKIIEKKQPVAFWCNPISGHNTLYWYLQNLGQGPELLIRYENEEAVDDSQLPKDRFSAERLKGVDSTLKIQPAELGDSAVYLCASSQQAGGSTGELFFGEGSRLTVL.

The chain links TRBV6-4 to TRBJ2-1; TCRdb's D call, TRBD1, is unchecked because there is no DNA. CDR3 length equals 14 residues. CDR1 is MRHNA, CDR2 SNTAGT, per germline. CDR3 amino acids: CASSIGGGGNEQFF.

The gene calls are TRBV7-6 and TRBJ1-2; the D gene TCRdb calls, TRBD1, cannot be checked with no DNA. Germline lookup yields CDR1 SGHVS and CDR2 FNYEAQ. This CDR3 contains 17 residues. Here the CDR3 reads CASSPMGQGQADYCYTF. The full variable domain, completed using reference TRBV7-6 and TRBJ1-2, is GAGVSQSPRYKVTKRGQDVALRCDPISGHVSLYWYRQALGQGPEFLTYFNYEAQQDKSGLPNDRFSAERPEGSISTLTIQRTEQRDSAMYRCASSPMGQGQADYCYTFGSGTRLTVV.

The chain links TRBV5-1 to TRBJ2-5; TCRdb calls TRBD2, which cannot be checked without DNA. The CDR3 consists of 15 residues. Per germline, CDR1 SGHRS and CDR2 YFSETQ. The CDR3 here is CASSSPGLAEETQYF.

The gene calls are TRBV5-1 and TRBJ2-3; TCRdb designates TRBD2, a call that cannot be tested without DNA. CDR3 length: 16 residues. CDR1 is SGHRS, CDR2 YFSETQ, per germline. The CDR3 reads CASRPGLAGVTDTQYF.

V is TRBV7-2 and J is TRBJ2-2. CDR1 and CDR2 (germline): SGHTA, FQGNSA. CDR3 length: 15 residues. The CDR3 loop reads CASSLLSARTGELFF.

The CDR3 loop reads CSASGTSVPDTQYF. This chain links TRBV20-1 with TRBJ2-3; TCRdb designates TRBD2, a call that cannot be tested without DNA. The CDR3 is 14 amino acids. The germline V gene has CDR1 DFQATT and CDR2 SNEGSKA (reference sequence).

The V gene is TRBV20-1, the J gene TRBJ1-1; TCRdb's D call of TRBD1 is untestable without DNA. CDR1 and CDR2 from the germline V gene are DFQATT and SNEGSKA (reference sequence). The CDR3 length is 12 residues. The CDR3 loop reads CSARGGWTEAFF.

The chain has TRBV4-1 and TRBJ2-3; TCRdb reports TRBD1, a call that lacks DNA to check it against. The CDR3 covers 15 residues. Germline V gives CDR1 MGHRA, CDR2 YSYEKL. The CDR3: CASSQVTRPTDTQYF.

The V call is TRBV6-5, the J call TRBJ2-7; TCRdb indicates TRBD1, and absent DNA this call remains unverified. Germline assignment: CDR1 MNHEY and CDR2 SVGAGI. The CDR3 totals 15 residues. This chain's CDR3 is CASSYSGTEVYEQYF.

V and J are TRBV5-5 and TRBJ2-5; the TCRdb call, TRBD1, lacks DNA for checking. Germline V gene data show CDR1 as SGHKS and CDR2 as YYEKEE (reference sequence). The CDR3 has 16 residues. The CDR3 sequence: CASSLSVSPGGETQYF.

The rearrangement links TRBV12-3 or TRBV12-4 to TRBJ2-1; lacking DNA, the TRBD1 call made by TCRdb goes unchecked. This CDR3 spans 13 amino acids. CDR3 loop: CAVRRRGYNEQFF.

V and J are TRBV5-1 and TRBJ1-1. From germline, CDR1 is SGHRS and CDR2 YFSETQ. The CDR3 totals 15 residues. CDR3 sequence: CASSFTDGLNTEAFF.

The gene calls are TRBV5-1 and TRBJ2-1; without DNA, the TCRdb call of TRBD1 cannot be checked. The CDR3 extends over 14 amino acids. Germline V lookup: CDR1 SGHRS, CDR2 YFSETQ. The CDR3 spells CASSLARVTDRTFF.

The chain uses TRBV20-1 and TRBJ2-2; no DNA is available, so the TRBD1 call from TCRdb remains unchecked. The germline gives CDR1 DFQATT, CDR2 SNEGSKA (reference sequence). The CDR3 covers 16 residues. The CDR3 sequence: CSAREGKGTNTGELFF.

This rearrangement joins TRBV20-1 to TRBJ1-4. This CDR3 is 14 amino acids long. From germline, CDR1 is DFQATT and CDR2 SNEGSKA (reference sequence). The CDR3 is CSARSGINNEKLFF.

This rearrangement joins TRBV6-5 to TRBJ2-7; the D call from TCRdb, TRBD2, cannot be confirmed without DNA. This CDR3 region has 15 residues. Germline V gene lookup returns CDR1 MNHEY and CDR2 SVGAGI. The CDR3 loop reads CASSFGPPRKYEQYF.

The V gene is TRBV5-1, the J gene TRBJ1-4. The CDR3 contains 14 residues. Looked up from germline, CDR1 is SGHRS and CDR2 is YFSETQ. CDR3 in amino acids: CASSPEGGEEKLFF.